Detailed here is one T cell receptor beta chain. The sample originates from a study of shared clonotypes between healthy human individuals. The assay was immunoSEQ multiplex PCR, and TCRdb's table has in-frame clones only and misses some. The sample yields approximately 2.5 million clones, approximately 94% seen once. The CDR3 consists of 11 residues. With 3 bases removed from V and 7 bases from J, the gap between germline ends came to 6 bases. The germline CDR1 and CDR2 sequences are ENHRY and SYGVKD. The J gene is TRBJ1-1, the V gene TRBV10-3, with D unclear. The TCR originated in a man aged 18-30 years in good health. The sequenced material came from naive CD4+ T cells sorted from blood. As to subset: CD45RA+ positively selected. The CDR3 region is CAISDAGEAFF. The DNA of the CDR3 is TGTGCCATCAGTGACGCAGGTGAAGCTTTCTTT.